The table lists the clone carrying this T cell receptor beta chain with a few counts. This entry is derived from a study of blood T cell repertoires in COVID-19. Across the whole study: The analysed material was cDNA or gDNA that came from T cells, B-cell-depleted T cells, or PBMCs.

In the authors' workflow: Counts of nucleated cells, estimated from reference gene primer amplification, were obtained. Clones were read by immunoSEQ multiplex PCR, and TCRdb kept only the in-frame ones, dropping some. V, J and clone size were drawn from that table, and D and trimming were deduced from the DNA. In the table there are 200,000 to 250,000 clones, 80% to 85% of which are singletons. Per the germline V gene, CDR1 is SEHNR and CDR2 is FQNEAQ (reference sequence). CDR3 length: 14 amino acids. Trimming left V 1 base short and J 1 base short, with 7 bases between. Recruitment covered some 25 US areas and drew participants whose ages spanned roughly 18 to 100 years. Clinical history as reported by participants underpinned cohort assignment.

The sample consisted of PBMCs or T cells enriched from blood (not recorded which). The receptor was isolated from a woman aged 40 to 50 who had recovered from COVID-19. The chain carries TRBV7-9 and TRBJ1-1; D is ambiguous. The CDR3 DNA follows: TGTGCCAGCAGCTTAGGAGCAAGGAACACTGAAGCTTTCTTT. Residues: CASSLGARNTEAFF. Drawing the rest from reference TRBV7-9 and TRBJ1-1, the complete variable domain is DTGVSQNPRHKITKRGQNVTFRCDPISEHNRLYWYRQTLGQGPEFLTYFQNEAQLEKSRLLSDRFSAERPKGSFSTLEIQRTEQGDSAMYLCASSLGARNTEAFFGQGTRLTVV.